Below are 17 T cell receptor beta chains sequenced from a single sample in a study of T cell responses to AZD1222 COVID-19 vaccine. Only in-frame clones appear in the TCRdb table, and some are missing; sequencing was by immunoSEQ multiplex PCR. Among some 150,000 clones listed, around nine tenths were seen once. The specimen was peripheral blood, collected on day 0 of AZD1222 vaccination. The receptor set was obtained from an adult in good health.

The V call is TRBV11-2, the J call TRBJ1-2, with D possibly TRBD1 on 6 matching bases. Trimming took off 0 bases at V and 2 bases at J, with 10 bases between the two ends. The CDR3 loop spans 15 amino acids. Germline V gives CDR1 SGHAT, CDR2 FQNNGV. The CDR3 region is CASSLEPGANYGYTF. CDR3 DNA sequence: TGTGCCAGCAGCTTAGAACCAGGGGCGAACTATGGCTACACCTTC.

The chain joins TRBV5-6 to TRBJ1-2, with no clear D. V was pared by 4 bases and J by 6 bases, with 10 bases between. The CDR3 runs to 12 residues. The germline V gene has CDR1 SGHDT and CDR2 YYEEEE. CDR3 sequence (DNA): TGTGCCAGCAGCCTGACCGGTAATGGCTACACCTTC. This translates into CASSLTGNGYTF. Supplemented by reference TRBV5-6 and TRBJ1-2, the full variable domain reads DAGVTQSPTHLIKTRGQQVTLRCSPKSGHDTVSWYQQALGQGPQFIFQYYEEEERQRGNFPDRFSGHQFPNYSSELNVNALLLGDSALYLCASSLTGNGYTFGSGTRLTVV.

The chain couples TRBV6-5 to TRBJ2-5, with TRBD1 identical over 7 bases. CDR1 and CDR2 (germline): MNHEY, SVGAGI. V was clipped by 0 bases and J by 5 bases; unmatched bases: 3. This CDR3 has 14 amino acids. CDR3 coding DNA: TGTGCCAGCAGTTACTCGACAGGGCATGAGACCCAGTACTTC. Translating it yields CASSYSTGHETQYF.

The gene calls are TRBV27 and TRBJ1-1, with D perhaps matching TRBD1 (6 bases). The CDR3 has 17 residues. Trimming removed 0 bases from V and 4 bases from J, with 18 bases in between. Germline loops: CDR1 MNHEY, CDR2 SMNVEV (reference sequence). In DNA form, the CDR3 reads TGTGCCAGCAGTTTATCCTTCTCACGGGGCAGGGGCACTGAAGCTTTCTTT. Amino acid sequence: CASSLSFSRGRGTEAFF.

The chain uses TRBV4-3 and TRBJ2-2; the D gene is possibly TRBD2 (5 bases). The CDR3 consists of 18 residues. Trimming cost V 0 bases and J 2 bases, with 16 bases left between them. The germline V gene has CDR1 LGHNA and CDR2 YSLEER. The CDR3 protein is CASSQDPSMRANTGELFF. DNA for the CDR3: TGCGCCAGCAGCCAAGATCCGTCTATGCGGGCCAACACCGGGGAGCTGTTTTTT.

This CDR3 is CASSPPDDRGYTF. The DNA of the CDR3 is TGTGCCAGCAGCCCCCCGGACGACAGGGGCTACACCTTC. V is TRBV5-4 and J is TRBJ1-2, with D possibly being TRBD1 (6 bases). CDR1 and CDR2 from the germline V gene are SGHNT and YYREEE (reference sequence). V was cut by 4 bases and J by 8 bases, with 15 bases left in between. This CDR3 has 13 amino acids.

The chain combines TRBV13 with TRBJ2-7; 9 bases fit TRBD2. After removal of 6 bases from V and 3 bases from J, the junction contained 18 bases not matched to a gene. In germline, CDR1 is PRHDT, CDR2 FYEKMQ (reference sequence). This CDR3 is 18 amino acids long. CDR3 nucleotides: TGTGCCAGCAGTCATGGTGTCCAGCGGGGGGCGACCCACTACGAGCAGTACTTC. Residues: CASSHGVQRGATHYEQYF.

The rearrangement joins TRBV4-2 to TRBJ2-7; tentative D call: TRBD1 (5 bases). The CDR3 loop spans 15 amino acids. The germline V gene has CDR1 LGHNA and CDR2 YNFKEQ. Trimming shortened V by 4 bases and J by 2 bases, and 15 bases separated the two germline ends. The CDR3 here is CASSPIDSDPYEQYF. For the CDR3, the DNA is TGTGCCAGCAGCCCCATAGACAGCGATCCCTACGAGCAGTACTTC.

The chain uses TRBV15 and TRBJ2-3; D possibly corresponds to TRBD1 (6 bases). The V and J ends lost 3 bases and 4 bases respectively, with 17 bases between them. The CDR3 has 16 amino acids. The germline V gene has CDR1 LNHNV and CDR2 YYDKDF (reference sequence). The CDR3 reads CATSRDIQGGADTQYF. The DNA of the CDR3 is TGTGCCACCAGCAGGGATATACAGGGTGGAGCAGATACGCAGTATTTT.

The chain recombines TRBV29-1 with TRBJ1-2; 8 positions match TRBD1. Germline assignment: CDR1 SQVTM and CDR2 ANQGSEA. Trimming took 5 bases from V and 6 from J; bases not matched to a gene: 2. The length of the CDR3 is 11 residues. This chain's CDR3 is CSVRTGNGYTF. CDR3 DNA sequence: TGCAGCGTTCGGACAGGGAATGGCTACACCTTC.

V is TRBV6-5 and J is TRBJ1-2; D gene ambiguous. V lost 8 bases and J 3 bases, leaving 7 bases between the germline ends. The V gene's germline CDR1 is MNHEY and CDR2 SVGAGI. The CDR3 has 11 amino acids. CDR3 region: CASFSDYGYTF. As DNA, the CDR3 is TGTGCCAGCTTCTCTGACTATGGCTACACCTTC.

V is TRBV7-2 and J is TRBJ1-2; TRBD1 agrees at 7 bases. Germline V gene sequence: CDR1 SGHTA, CDR2 FQGNSA. There are 12 residues in the CDR3. Unmatched junction bases numbered 5, after V lost 7 bases and J lost 6 bases. As DNA, the CDR3 is TGTGCCAGCACCCCGACAGGGAATGGCTACACCTTC. Translating it yields CASTPTGNGYTF. Full variable domain (missing parts from reference TRBV7-2 and TRBJ1-2): GAGVSQSPSNKVTEKGKDVELRCDPISGHTALYWYRQSLGQGLEFLIYFQGNSAPDKSGLPSDRFSAERTGGSVSTLTIQRTQQEDSAVYLCASTPTGNGYTFGSGTRLTVV.

The gene calls are TRBV7-8 and TRBJ2-7, with TRBD1 as a possible D gene (6 bases). Germline lookup yields CDR1 SGHVS and CDR2 FQNEAQ. Trimming removed 5 bases from V and 6 bases from J, with 14 bases in between. CDR3 length: 13 residues. The DNA of the CDR3 is TGTGCCAGCAGCCAGGGACAAGGTGGCGAGCAGTACTTC. This encodes CASSQGQGGEQYF.

The chain employs TRBV9 and TRBJ2-1, with D possibly being TRBD1 or TRBD2 (5 bases each). Trimming left V 0 bases short and J 4 bases short, with 17 bases between. This CDR3 has 17 amino acids. In germline, CDR1 is SGDLS, CDR2 YYNGEE. CDR3 residues: CASSVVSSGGQYNEQFF. In DNA, the CDR3 is TGTGCCAGCAGCGTAGTTTCCAGCGGAGGACAATACAATGAGCAGTTCTTC.

The chain employs TRBV20-1 and TRBJ1-1; 7 positions agree with TRBD1. Germline CDR1 is DFQATT and CDR2 is SNEGSKA (reference sequence). After removal of 3 bases from V and 2 bases from J, the junction contained 6 bases not matched to a gene. This CDR3 comprises 14 residues. CDR3 loop: CSASRDRRNTEAFF. CDR3 DNA: TGCAGTGCTAGTAGGGACAGACGAAACACTGAAGCTTTCTTT.

The V gene is TRBV2, the J gene TRBJ1-2; 11 bases line up with TRBD1. The V segment lost 7 bases and the J segment 4 bases; nucleotides outside the gene matches: 5. This CDR3 is built from 14 residues. Germline V CDR1 and CDR2: SNHLY, FYNNEI. The CDR3, as DNA: TGTGCCAGCACCAGGGACAGGGGGAGCTATGGCTACACCTTC. This encodes CASTRDRGSYGYTF.

The count of this clone is one. The rearrangement links TRBV7-9 to TRBJ2-2, with D perhaps matching TRBD1 (6 bases). The CDR3 extends over 15 amino acids. Germline V gene lookup returns CDR1 SEHNR and CDR2 FQNEAQ (reference sequence). Trimming took 5 bases from V and 10 from J, leaving 20 bases between them. As DNA, the CDR3 is TGTGCCAGCAGCCCCCCGACAGGAGCCGGCGAGGAGCTGTTTTTT. This gives the protein CASSPPTGAGEELFF.